A single T cell receptor (beta chain) is shown here with its context. These data come from a study of control samples from healthy donors and cancer patients. Data came from immunoSEQ multiplex PCR; TCRdb stores just in-frame clones and leaves some out. The sample includes 71,000 or so clones, roughly nine tenths of them seen just once. Germline V gene data show CDR1 as SGHRS and CDR2 as YFSETQ. This CDR3 is 16 amino acids long. V shed 2 bases, J shed 4 bases, and the junction held 12 bases outside the gene matches. The sequence was collected from a man in his 60s with lung cancer. The sample was PBMCs. This sequence joins TRBV5-1 and TRBJ2-7, with TRBD1 matching over 7 bases. CDR3 sequence: CASSFHLTGIGYEQYF. As DNA, the CDR3 is TGCGCCAGCAGCTTTCACCTGACAGGGATTGGATACGAGCAGTACTTC. The full variable domain, its missing parts supplied by reference TRBV5-1 and TRBJ2-7, is KAGVTQTPRYLIKTRGQQVTLSCSPISGHRSVSWYQQTPGQGLQFLFEYFSETQRNKGNFPGRFSGRQFSNSRSEMNVSTLELGDSALYLCASSFHLTGIGYEQYFGPGTRLTVT.